Below, one T cell receptor beta chain is given with its context. Sequenced by immunoSEQ multiplex PCR; TCRdb stores in-frame clones only, minus some. The sample contains about 59,000 clones, around nine tenths of which appear only once. These data come from a study of T cell changes during pregnancy in multiple sclerosis. CDR3 length: 15 residues. Per germline, CDR1 SGHTS and CDR2 YDEGEE. V dropped 3 bases and J dropped 5; count of bases not matched to a gene: 5. This sequence was found in a female donor in good health, enrolled as a control in a pregnancy study. The chain links TRBV5-8 to TRBJ2-5; the match to TRBD1 covers 12 bases. The source was peripheral blood, collected in the third trimester of pregnancy. CDR3 in amino acids: CASSSGQGARETQYF. The CDR3 coding sequence is TGTGCCAGCAGCTCGGGACAGGGGGCTCGGGAGACCCAGTACTTC.